Each of the 10 T cell receptor beta chains below was sequenced from the same sample in a study of regulatory T cells in long-lasting Graves disease. The authors built TCR beta libraries using iRepertoire HTBI primers and Arm-PCR of CDR3 regions. TCRdb ran MiXCR on the multiplex PCR reads and lists one entry per CDR3 protein. The sample carries 420,000 or so distinct CDR3 sequences, about 17% recorded once. Time point described: newly diagnosed GD, antithyroid drugs for less than 3 months. RNA from PBMCs was the source of the TCR library. Separately, the same data were catalogued under a study of T cells in Graves' hyperthyroidism and ophthalmopathy.

Sample: peripheral blood mononuclear cells (PBMCs), taken at new diagnosis, from a patient treated with antithyroid drugs. These receptors were taken from a woman aged 18-29 years with Graves disease.

This clonotype was seen many times. Here the CDR3 reads CASSPHSGGISDTQYF. CDR3 nucleotide sequence: TGTGCCAGCAGTCCCCATTCTGGGGGGATTTCAGATACGCAGTATTTT. The rearrangement joins TRBV6-1 to TRBJ2-3, with D possibly TRBD2 on 6 matching bases. The V end lost 5 bases, the J end lost 4 bases, and 19 bases lay between the germline ends. This CDR3 has 16 amino acids. Germline V lookup: CDR1 MNHNS, CDR2 SASEGT.

This clonotype was seen only a few times. Because the CDR3 is missing its conserved closing phenylalanine or tryptophan, this is likely a read error. The chain carries TRBV12-3 or TRBV12-4 and TRBJ2-6, with D tentatively TRBD1 or TRBD2 (5 bases each). This CDR3 has 16 amino acids. Between the trimmed V and J ends, which lost 6 bases and 3 bases, there was a span of 15 bases. CDR3 nucleotides: TGTGCCAGCAGCCCGCCGTTGGGGGTTGGGGCCAACGTCCTGACTTCC. Protein: CASSPPLGVGANVLTS.

The sample holds many counts of this clonotype. V and J are TRBV7-2 and TRBJ2-7, with 7 nucleotides matching TRBD1. The V gene's germline CDR1 is SGHTA and CDR2 FQGNSA. The CDR3 sequence is 13 residues long. The V and J ends lost 5 bases and 2 bases, in that order; junction bases with no gene match: 3. As DNA, the CDR3 is TGTGCCAGCAGCAGGGGACAGCCCTACGAGCAGTACTTC. Residues: CASSRGQPYEQYF.

This clonotype was recorded a few times. The rearrangement links TRBV19 to TRBJ1-2; no clear D. This CDR3 spans 15 amino acids. V lost 9 bases and J 0 bases, leaving 17 bases between the germline ends. CDR1 LNHDA and CDR2 SQIVND come from the germline V gene (reference sequence). CDR3 amino acids: CASHSGAKSNYGYTF. CDR3 DNA sequence: TGTGCCAGCCACTCGGGAGCGAAATCTAACTATGGCTACACCTTC.

The chain links TRBV11-2 to TRBJ2-7; perhaps TRBD1 as D (6 bases). Trimming pared 8 bases from V and 0 bases from J, leaving 14 bases between. The CDR3 has 14 residues. In germline, CDR1 is SGHAT, CDR2 FQNNGV. The CDR3 reads CASRARGNSYEQYF. In DNA form, the CDR3 reads TGTGCCAGCCGGGCCAGGGGCAACTCCTACGAGCAGTACTTC. Together with reference TRBV11-2 and TRBJ2-7, the CDR3 gives the full variable domain: EAGVAQSPRYKIIEKRQSVAFWCNPISGHATLYWYQQILGQGPKLLIQFQNNGVVDDSQLPKDRFSAERLKGVDSTLKIQPAKLEDSAVYLCASRARGNSYEQYFGPGTRLTVT.

This clonotype was seen many times. The gene calls are TRBV7-2 and TRBJ2-5; D remains ambiguous. Per germline, CDR1 SGHTA and CDR2 FQGNSA. The ends were cut back, 3 bases at V and 2 bases at J, with 7 bases in the middle. This CDR3 is built from 13 residues. CDR3 nucleotides: TGTGCCAGCAGCTTTGACCCTCAAGAGACCCAGTACTTC. This codes for CASSFDPQETQYF.

The genes are TRBV6-2 or TRBV6-3 and TRBJ2-2; D is ambiguous. Germline V gene lookup returns CDR1 MNHEY and CDR2 SVGEGT. The V end was cut by 5 bases, the J end by 4 bases, with 14 bases between. This CDR3 region has 15 residues. The CDR3 sequence is CASSEAWGGTGELFF. CDR3 DNA: TGTGCCAGCAGTGAAGCCTGGGGTGGCACCGGGGAGCTGTTTTTT.

This clonotype has more than one count but fewer than ten. The CDR3 loop is CASSLVGDNYGYTF. Written as DNA, the CDR3 is TGTGCCAGCAGCTTAGTTGGAGATAACTATGGCTACACCTTC. The rearrangement links TRBV7-2 to TRBJ1-2; D gene ambiguous. The V and J ends lost 1 base and 1 base respectively, with 7 bases between them. The CDR3 runs to 14 residues. Germline V lookup: CDR1 SGHTA, CDR2 FQGNSA.

V is TRBV7-3 and J is TRBJ2-2; 7 bases line up with TRBD1. The CDR3 consists of 15 residues. Germline V gene data show CDR1 as SGHTA and CDR2 as FQGTGA. The J segment lost 10 bases and the V segment lost 1 base, leaving 9 bases of the junction unmatched. The CDR3 DNA reads TGTGCCAGCAGCTTAATGGGGCAGGGGGTAGCGGAGCTGTTTTTT. The encoded protein is CASSLMGQGVAELFF.

In regard to this clonotype: A much more abundant neighbour one base away suggests this may be a read error. This chain uses TRBV6-5 with TRBJ1-2, with a possible D match to TRBD1 (6 bases). Germline V gene lookup returns CDR1 MNHEY and CDR2 SVGAGI. The V and J ends lost 2 bases and 4 bases respectively, with 17 bases between them. This CDR3 has 16 residues. CDR3 region: CASSYPWTANIYGYTF. CDR3 coding DNA: TGTGCCAGCAGTTACCCTTGGACAGCTAATATCTATGGCTACACCTTC.